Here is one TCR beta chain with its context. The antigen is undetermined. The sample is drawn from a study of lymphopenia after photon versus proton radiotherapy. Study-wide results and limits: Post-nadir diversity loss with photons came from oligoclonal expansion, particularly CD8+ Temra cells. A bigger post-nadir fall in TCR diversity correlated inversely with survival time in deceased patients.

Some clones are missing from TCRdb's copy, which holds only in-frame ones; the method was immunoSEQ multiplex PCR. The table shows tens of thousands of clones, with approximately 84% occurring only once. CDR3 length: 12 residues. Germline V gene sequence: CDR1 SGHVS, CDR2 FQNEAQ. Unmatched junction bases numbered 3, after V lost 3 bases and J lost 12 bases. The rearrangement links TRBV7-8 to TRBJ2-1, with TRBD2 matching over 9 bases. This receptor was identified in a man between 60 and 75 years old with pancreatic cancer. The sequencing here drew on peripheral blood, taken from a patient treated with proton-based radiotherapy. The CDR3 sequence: CASSFSSGTQFF. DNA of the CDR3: TGTGCCAGCAGCTTCTCTAGCGGGACGCAGTTCTTC.